The present T cell receptor beta chain was sequenced within a study of identical twins. Study-wide results and caveats: Models, which agreed with sharing between unrelated individuals, nonetheless underestimated the out-of-frame TCR alpha sharing seen in monozygotic twins. Reduced insertions were recorded for abundant cord blood beta clonotypes, with no such pattern in memory repertoires.

This clonotype was recorded many times. No antigen is known for it. Carrying unique molecular identifiers, the cDNA also gained a universal primer site through template switching. TCRdb re-derived calls from the 5' RACE reads in MiXCR, one entry per CDR3 protein. This sample has 200,000 to 250,000 distinct CDR3 sequences, with roughly 7% found just once. Germline trimming cut 0 bases from V and 3 bases from J; bases unmatched to any gene: 5. This CDR3 comprises 15 residues. Germline CDR1 reads LGHDT; CDR2 reads YNNKEL (reference sequence). This same sample was also taken into another study, of yellow fever vaccine responses in identical twins. That source reports: Twin vaccine T cell responses reportedly seemed partly convergent, partly personalized.

The J gene is TRBJ2-7, the V gene TRBV3-1; TRBD1 matches at 7 bases. Sequenced material: memory (CD45RO+) T cells sorted from blood. The source is a woman in her late teens or twenties in good health. For the CDR3, the DNA is TGTGCCAGCAGCCAAGAGAGTACAGGGGACTACGAGCAGTACTTC. It codes for CASSQESTGDYEQYF.